The 18 T cell receptor beta chains listed next were all sequenced from one sample in a study of T-cell reconstitution after alpha-beta-depleted transplantation in children. Unique molecular identifiers featured in how the TCRbeta library was prepared. MiXCR was run by TCRdb on the PCR reads, yielding one entry per CDR3 protein. The sample carries approximately 630,000 distinct CDR3 sequences, under 15% recorded once. Specimen: PBMCs, collected before TCRalphabeta/CD19-depleted stem cell transplant. The receptors here all came from a girl aged 2 to 10 with congenital amegakaryocytic thrombocytopenia, due to receive a stem cell transplant.

The CDR3 loop is CSASNPDYEQYF. The CDR3 DNA is TGCAGTGCTAGCAACCCAGACTACGAGCAGTACTTC. V usage is TRBV20-1 and J usage is TRBJ2-7; D is ambiguous. Germline V gives CDR1 DFQATT, CDR2 SNEGSKA (reference sequence). The V and J ends lost 3 bases and 3 bases respectively, with 9 bases between them. This CDR3 is built from 12 residues.

This sequence joins TRBV4-2 and TRBJ2-2; 8 bases line up with TRBD2. Germline lookup yields CDR1 LGHNA and CDR2 YNFKEQ. V shed 5 bases, J shed 5 bases, and the junction held 13 bases outside the gene matches. The CDR3 length is 17 residues. CDR3 region: CASSGRGGSGGTGELFF. The CDR3, as DNA: TGTGCCAGCAGCGGACGTGGCGGGAGCGGGGGAACCGGGGAGCTGTTTTTT.

This clonotype was detected only a few times. The rearrangement links TRBV5-6 to TRBJ2-1; 10 positions agree with TRBD2. V lost 4 bases and J lost 4; bases outside the gene matches: 17. The germline gives CDR1 SGHDT, CDR2 YYEEEE. The CDR3 length is 19 residues. The CDR3 nucleotides are TGTGCCAGCAGCGGACCGGGACTAGCGAGAGGAGTGGGGTACAATGAGCAGTTCTTC. Protein product: CASSGPGLARGVGYNEQFF.

This clonotype was seen ten or more times. V is TRBV6-4 and J is TRBJ2-3; a weak D match, TRBD2 (7 bases). The V end lost 0 bases, the J end lost 1 base, and 14 bases lay between the germline ends. There are 17 residues in the CDR3. Germline CDR1 reads MRHNA; CDR2 reads SNTAGT. The CDR3 sequence is CASSDSAGEGGTDTQYF. The DNA of the CDR3 is TGTGCCAGCAGTGACTCGGCGGGAGAGGGGGGCACAGATACGCAGTATTTT.

This clonotype was recorded a few times. The rearrangement links TRBV4-1 to TRBJ2-3; TRBD1 agrees at 7 bases. Germline V gives CDR1 MGHRA, CDR2 YSYEKL. J lost 1 base, V lost 2 bases, and 6 bases had no gene match. This CDR3 region has 16 residues. CDR3 amino acids: CASSQTGTARTDTQYF. Here the CDR3 DNA reads TGCGCCAGCAGCCAAACCGGGACAGCCCGCACAGATACGCAGTATTTT.

This clonotype was seen only a few times. This chain connects TRBV27 to TRBJ2-2; 8 nucleotides match TRBD2. V was clipped by 7 bases and J by 4 bases; unmatched bases: 8. The CDR3 length is 15 residues. Germline V lookup: CDR1 MNHEY, CDR2 SMNVEV (reference sequence). CDR3 protein: CASTIGAGGTGELFF. In nucleotides, the CDR3 is TGTGCCAGCACAATCGGGGCGGGAGGCACCGGGGAGCTGTTTTTT.

The CDR3 nucleotides read TGCGCCAGCAGCGGCGGACAGGAGACAGATACGCAGTATTTT. It translates to CASSGGQETDTQYF. V gene TRBV5-1 combines with J gene TRBJ2-3, with 7 bases fitting TRBD1. Germline V gene lookup returns CDR1 SGHRS and CDR2 YFSETQ. The CDR3 totals 14 residues. After removal of 4 bases from V and 3 bases from J, the junction contained 5 bases not matched to a gene.

The chain employs TRBV3-1 and TRBJ2-5, with 7 bases that match TRBD2. The CDR3 length is 17 residues. With V trimmed by 1 base and J by 4 bases, 12 bases remained unmatched. Germline loops: CDR1 LGHDT, CDR2 YNNKEL (reference sequence). In DNA, the CDR3 is TGTGCCAGCAGCCAAGGTGATGGCAGGCGGGAGTTAGAGACCCAGTACTTC. This gives the protein CASSQGDGRRELETQYF.

The sample holds many counts of this clonotype. J is TRBJ2-1 and V is TRBV5-1; the D gene could be TRBD1 or TRBD2 (5 bases each). Trimming stripped 4 bases from V and 5 bases from J, with 22 bases between. Germline V gives CDR1 SGHRS, CDR2 YFSETQ. This CDR3 has 17 residues. The chain's CDR3 is CASSLGGFFDSNNEQFF. The CDR3 nucleotides read TGCGCCAGCAGCCTAGGAGGTTTTTTTGACAGTAACAATGAGCAGTTCTTC.

This clonotype was counted only a few times. V usage is TRBV5-1 and J usage is TRBJ2-3; possibly TRBD2 for D (6 bases). CDR3 length: 16 residues. Germline loops: CDR1 SGHRS, CDR2 YFSETQ. Deletions cut 4 bases from V and 5 bases from J, with 20 bases between. The CDR3 region has the DNA TGCGCCAGCAGCAACCGCCGGGCGGGAAACCAAGATACGCAGTATTTT. As protein: CASSNRRAGNQDTQYF.

The V call is TRBV29-1, the J call TRBJ2-5; TRBD1 agrees at 8 bases. The germline gives CDR1 SQVTM, CDR2 ANQGSEA. J was trimmed by 3 bases and V by 5 bases; bases with no gene match: 2. CDR3 length: 12 amino acids. The CDR3 DNA follows: TGCAGCGTTCAGGGGGCGGAAGAGACCCAGTACTTC. This translates into CSVQGAEETQYF.

In this sample, this clonotype turned up many times. The chain employs TRBV29-1 and TRBJ2-1; D remains ambiguous. The CDR3 extends over 12 amino acids. V was trimmed by 3 bases and J by 3 bases, leaving 6 bases between them. Germline loops: CDR1 SQVTM, CDR2 ANQGSEA. The CDR3 nucleotides are TGCAGCGTTGACATTGTCTACAATGAGCAGTTCTTC. Its translation: CSVDIVYNEQFF.

At least ten counts were recorded for this clonotype. The chain recombines TRBV5-1 with TRBJ1-6; TRBD1 is a possible D gene (5 bases). Trimming shortened V by 1 base and J by 10 bases, and 15 bases separated the two germline ends. Germline CDR1 SGHRS, CDR2 YFSETQ. The CDR3 has 15 amino acids. The CDR3 loop is CASSLLAGKDSPLHF. The CDR3 DNA follows: TGCGCCAGCAGCTTGTTGGCAGGGAAGGACTCACCCCTCCACTTT.

This clonotype was found many times. The V call is TRBV20-1, the J call TRBJ2-6; 7 bases match TRBD1. Germline assignment: CDR1 DFQATT and CDR2 SNEGSKA (reference sequence). J lost 1 base, V lost 3 bases, and 6 bases had no gene match. There are 16 residues in the CDR3. The DNA of the CDR3 is TGCAGTGCTAGGCGACAGGGTGGATCTGGGGCCAACGTCCTGACTTTC. Its translation is CSARRQGGSGANVLTF.

This clonotype turned up a few times. The V and J genes are TRBV5-4 and TRBJ2-3, with D uncertain. This CDR3 has 13 residues. CDR1 SGHNT and CDR2 YYREEE come from the germline V gene (reference sequence). Trimming took off 4 bases at V and 9 bases at J, with 15 bases between the two ends. The CDR3 region is CASSQTIGETQYF. The DNA for the CDR3 is TGTGCCAGCAGCCAGACGATCGGAGAGACGCAGTATTTT.

The genes are TRBV15 and TRBJ2-3; D is uncertain. Trimming took 0 bases from V and 0 from J, leaving 10 bases between them. In germline, CDR1 is LNHNV, CDR2 YYDKDF (reference sequence). The CDR3 consists of 16 residues. The CDR3 coding sequence is TGTGCCACCAGCAGAGAGGCAGCGCTTAGCACAGATACGCAGTATTTT. It translates to CATSREAALSTDTQYF.

V and J are TRBV12-3 or TRBV12-4 and TRBJ2-1; 9 bases agree with TRBD2. V trimming: 5 bases; J trimming: 9 bases; junction bases outside the gene matches: 17. The CDR3 is 17 amino acids. CDR3 residues: CASSPGGLSREGGEQFF. The CDR3 bases are TGTGCCAGCAGTCCGGGGGGACTATCGCGGGAGGGCGGTGAGCAGTTCTTC.

This clonotype has more than one count but fewer than ten. This chain links TRBV20-1 with TRBJ2-5, with 7 bases lining up with TRBD2. Germline V lookup: CDR1 DFQATT, CDR2 SNEGSKA (reference sequence). J gave up 1 base and V 0 bases, and 29 bases lay outside the gene matches. The CDR3 length is 23 residues. The DNA of the CDR3 is TGCAGTGCTAGAGATACAGAAATTGGAGGGCTAGCGGTTTATCCGCCTCCCCAAGAGACCCAGTACTTC. Its translation: CSARDTEIGGLAVYPPPQETQYF.